The 31 T cell receptor beta chains reported below all come from one sample, sequenced in a study of cytomegalovirus exposure and HLA in healthy donors. PCR primers comprised 60 Vbeta and 13 Jbeta primers. Clones were sequenced by immunoSEQ multiplex PCR, and TCRdb holds only the in-frame ones, with some missing. There are 70,000 to 90,000 clones in the sample; about 79% occur only once, and 15% to 20% lies in the top ten. The sequenced sample consisted of PBMCs. The receptors derive from a man between 65 and 80 years old in good health and CMV-seropositive.

The chain carries TRBV4-2 and TRBJ2-2, with a weak D call TRBD1 (6 bases). V lost 6 bases to trimming and J lost 3 bases, with 11 bases between them. The germline gives CDR1 LGHNA, CDR2 YNFKEQ. This CDR3 region has 14 residues. As DNA, the CDR3 is TGTGCCAGCAGAAACAGGGCCGACACCGGGGAGCTGTTTTTT. As protein: CASRNRADTGELFF.

The chain couples TRBV7-8 to TRBJ2-3; 10 positions match TRBD2. V shed 0 bases, J shed 4 bases, and the junction held 7 bases outside the gene matches. This CDR3 has 17 amino acids. Germline V lookup: CDR1 SGHVS, CDR2 FQNEAQ. The CDR3 DNA is TGTGCCAGCAGCTTAGCGAGGAGCGGGGGGGCCCCAGATACGCAGTATTTT. Translating it yields CASSLARSGGAPDTQYF.

This rearrangement joins TRBV5-1 to TRBJ2-1; TRBD2 matches at 13 bases. Germline assignment: CDR1 SGHRS and CDR2 YFSETQ. CDR3 size: 15 residues. V dropped 4 bases and J dropped 8; count of bases not matched to a gene: 6. The CDR3 sequence is CASSPRTSGSDEQFF. The CDR3 bases are TGCGCCAGCAGCCCGCGGACTAGCGGGAGCGATGAGCAGTTCTTC.

The rearrangement links TRBV7-6 to TRBJ2-1; 11 bases fit TRBD2. The CDR3 is 15 residues long. The germline CDR1 and CDR2 sequences are SGHVS and FNYEAQ. The trim removed 7 bases at V and 3 bases at J, leaving 5 bases unmatched. The CDR3 sequence is CASIPTSGDYNEQFF. In nucleotides, the CDR3 is TGTGCCAGCATCCCGACTAGCGGGGACTACAATGAGCAGTTCTTC. Supplemented by reference TRBV7-6 and TRBJ2-1, the full variable domain reads GAGVSQSPRYKVTKRGQDVALRCDPISGHVSLYWYRQALGQGPEFLTYFNYEAQQDKSGLPNDRFSAERPEGSISTLTIQRTEQRDSAMYRCASIPTSGDYNEQFFGPGTRLTVL.

The chain combines TRBV4-3 with TRBJ2-1; 9 bases match TRBD2. V was clipped by 3 bases and J by 5 bases; unmatched bases: 5. There are 15 residues in the CDR3. The germline CDR1 and CDR2 sequences are LGHNA and YSLEER. CDR3 sequence: CASSQRGLADNEQFF. The CDR3 DNA follows: TGCGCCAGCAGCCAGCGGGGACTAGCTGACAATGAGCAGTTCTTC.

This sequence joins TRBV29-1 and TRBJ1-1; D is perhaps TRBD1 (6 bases). This CDR3 comprises 13 residues. Germline-derived CDR1 and CDR2 are SQVTM and ANQGSEA. V was trimmed by 6 bases and J by 5 bases, leaving 16 bases between them. The CDR3 DNA follows: TGCAGCGTCAGATCAGGGGAATGGACTGAAGCTTTCTTT. Its protein product is CSVRSGEWTEAFF.

V is TRBV13 and J is TRBJ2-7, with 7 bases identical to TRBD2. The germline V gene has CDR1 PRHDT and CDR2 FYEKMQ (reference sequence). The CDR3 has 15 amino acids. Trimming cost V 1 base and J 2 bases; bases outside gene matches: 5. In DNA form, the CDR3 reads TGTGCCAGCAGCTTAGCGGGGAGGGCCCCCTACGAGCAGTACTTC. It is translated as CASSLAGRAPYEQYF.

The chain links TRBV4-3 to TRBJ2-2; maybe TRBD2 (6 bases). The germline V gene encodes CDR1 LGHNA and CDR2 YSLEER. CDR3 size: 15 residues. The germline V and J ends were trimmed by 0 bases and 7 bases, with 12 bases remaining between them. CDR3 DNA sequence: TGCGCCAGCAGCCAAGATCGGGGGTTGGACGGGGAGCTGTTTTTT. Translating it yields CASSQDRGLDGELFF.

This chain uses TRBV7-8 with TRBJ2-2; a weak D match, TRBD2 (6 bases). The CDR3 has 15 residues. Germline CDR1 SGHVS, CDR2 FQNEAQ. The V gene lost 5 bases and the J gene lost 7 bases, with 17 bases spanning the gap. CDR3 bases: TGTGCCAGCAGCCCCGGGACTCACCAGAACGGGGAGCTGTTTTTT. It yields the protein CASSPGTHQNGELFF.

V usage is TRBV5-4 and J usage is TRBJ2-1; D not certain. The CDR3 is 14 amino acids. Germline loops: CDR1 SGHNT, CDR2 YYREEE (reference sequence). Trimming removed 0 bases from V and 10 bases from J, with 14 bases in between. The CDR3 DNA is TGTGCCAGCAGCTTGGAGAGTCCCCCTAGGGAGCAGTTCTTC. The encoded protein is CASSLESPPREQFF.

About this clone: This specimen includes other DNA sequences encoding the same CDR3. This chain joins TRBV30 and TRBJ1-5; D remains ambiguous. Germline CDR1 is GTSNPN and CDR2 is SVGIG (reference sequence). The ends were cut back, 0 bases at V and 4 bases at J, with 13 bases in the middle. The CDR3 is 15 amino acids. The CDR3 coding sequence is TGTGCCTGGAGTGTGGACTGCGGTACGAATCAGCCCCAGCATTTT. Its protein product is CAWSVDCGTNQPQHF.

The chain joins TRBV6-6 to TRBJ2-5, with 7 bases that match TRBD2. V lost 0 bases to trimming and J lost 7 bases; unmatched junction nucleotides: 5. Per germline, CDR1 MNHNY and CDR2 SVGAGI (reference sequence). This CDR3 has 14 amino acids. CDR3 in amino acids: CASSYSGGGWTQYF. The CDR3 DNA follows: TGTGCCAGCAGTTACTCGGGGGGAGGGTGGACCCAGTACTTC.

The chain combines TRBV5-4 with TRBJ1-4; the match to TRBD1 covers 7 bases. The CDR3 length is 13 residues. In germline, CDR1 is SGHNT, CDR2 YYREEE (reference sequence). The V gene end was trimmed by 0 bases and the J gene end by 11 bases; junction bases not matched to a gene: 4. CDR3 in amino acids: CASSLGQGDKLFF. Here the CDR3 DNA reads TGTGCCAGCAGCTTGGGGCAGGGGGACAAACTGTTTTTT.

The V call is TRBV7-2, the J call TRBJ1-6, with TRBD1 matching over 9 bases. CDR1 is SGHTA, CDR2 FQGNSA, per germline. CDR3 size: 17 residues. The ends lost 1 base at V and 1 base at J; junction bases unmatched: 2. CDR3 in DNA: TGTGCCAGCAGCTTAGGCGGACAGGGGTCCTATAATTCACCCCTCCACTTT. This sequence encodes CASSLGGQGSYNSPLHF.

V and J are TRBV7-8 and TRBJ1-2; 7 nucleotides agree with TRBD1. Germline trimming cut 3 bases from V and 8 bases from J; bases unmatched to any gene: 9. The CDR3 length is 14 residues. CDR1 and CDR2 (germline): SGHVS, FQNEAQ. The CDR3, as DNA: TGTGCCAGCAGCTTTCAGGGACAGTTGATGGGCTACACCTTC. Translated, it gives CASSFQGQLMGYTF.

The sample holds a few counts of this clone. The V and J genes are TRBV29-1 and TRBJ2-7; 7 bases match TRBD2. Per germline, CDR1 SQVTM and CDR2 ANQGSEA. The CDR3 consists of 13 residues. Trimming cost V 4 bases and J 2 bases; bases outside gene matches: 5. The CDR3 protein is CSVGASGAYEQYF. CDR3 nucleotide sequence: TGCAGCGTTGGTGCTAGCGGCGCCTACGAGCAGTACTTC.

This clone has just a few counts. The V gene is TRBV12-2, the J gene TRBJ2-1; the table assigns TRBD1, which was not confirmed against the DNA. TRBV12-2 is labeled a pseudogene. This CDR3 spans 15 amino acids. In DNA, the CDR3 is TGTGCAAGTCGCTTTCGGGACAGAGCCTACAATGAGCAGTTCTTC. Protein sequence: CASRFRDRAYNEQFF.

The chain is built from TRBV7-3 and TRBJ2-2; tentative D call: TRBD2 (5 bases). The CDR3 is made up of 14 amino acids. The germline V and J ends were trimmed by 2 bases and 7 bases, with 11 bases remaining between them. Germline V gene sequence: CDR1 SGHTA, CDR2 FQGTGA. The CDR3 region is CASSLRSDGGELFF. DNA of the CDR3: TGTGCCAGCAGCTTACGTAGCGATGGCGGGGAGCTGTTTTTT.

This clone came up a few times. V gene TRBV2 combines with J gene TRBJ1-1; weak D call: TRBD1 (6 bases). Trimming removed 10 bases from V and 5 bases from J, with 20 bases in between. The V gene's germline CDR1 is SNHLY and CDR2 FYNNEI. This CDR3 is 14 amino acids long. The CDR3 here is CATSSWGLRTEAFF. The CDR3 bases are TGTGCCACCTCGAGTTGGGGGCTTAGGACTGAAGCTTTCTTT.

The CDR3 sequence: CASSFNRDYPQEQFF. The CDR3 DNA sequence: TGTGCCAGCAGCTTTAACCGGGACTACCCCCAAGAGCAGTTCTTC. The chain employs TRBV7-8 and TRBJ2-1; TRBD2 matches at 7 bases. Trimming took 3 bases from V and 10 from J; bases not matched to a gene: 12. Germline V lookup: CDR1 SGHVS, CDR2 FQNEAQ. The CDR3 sequence is 15 residues long.

The chain uses TRBV4-1 and TRBJ2-7; 7 bases are a match to TRBD1. Trimming at V came to 2 bases and at J to 6 bases, leaving 10 bases not matched to a gene. CDR3 length: 15 amino acids. From germline, CDR1 is MGHRA and CDR2 YSYEKL. CDR3 amino acids: CASSQRQGVGSEQYF. The CDR3 nucleotides are TGCGCCAGCAGCCAAAGGCAGGGGGTAGGCTCCGAGCAGTACTTC.

The V gene is TRBV11-2, the J gene TRBJ1-1, with D maybe TRBD1 (5 bases). Germline assignment: CDR1 SGHAT and CDR2 FQNNGV. The CDR3 loop spans 14 amino acids. V dropped 5 bases and J dropped 1 base, with 11 bases sitting between them. CDR3 sequence (DNA): TGTGCCAGCAGCCCCGACGGACAGAACACTGAAGCTTTCTTT. Translating it yields CASSPDGQNTEAFF. The full variable domain, completed using reference TRBV11-2 and TRBJ1-1, is EAGVAQSPRYKIIEKRQSVAFWCNPISGHATLYWYQQILGQGPKLLIQFQNNGVVDDSQLPKDRFSAERLKGVDSTLKIQPAKLEDSAVYLCASSPDGQNTEAFFGQGTRLTVV.

This clone was seen only once. The chain has TRBV30 and TRBJ1-6; 9 bases are shared with TRBD1. Germline V gene sequence: CDR1 GTSNPN, CDR2 SVGIG (reference sequence). Trimming removed 4 bases from V and 9 bases from J; junction bases left unmatched: 10. The CDR3 is 15 residues long. In DNA form, the CDR3 reads TGTGCCTGGATCCCACAGGGGGCGAAAACTTCACCCCTCCACTTT. Encoded protein: CAWIPQGAKTSPLHF. Full variable domain (outside the CDR3, taken from reference TRBV30 and TRBJ1-6): SQTIHQWPATLVQPVGSPLSLECTVEGTSNPNLYWYRQAAGRGLQLLFYSVGIGQISSEVPQNLSASRPQDRQFILSSKKLLLSDSGFYLCAWIPQGAKTSPLHFGNGTRLTVT.

The V gene is TRBV10-3, the J gene TRBJ2-3, with D unresolved. Trimming took off 11 bases at V and 8 bases at J, with 14 bases between the two ends. The CDR3 totals 11 residues. The germline CDR1 and CDR2 sequences are ENHRY and SYGVKD. CDR3 sequence reads: CASGFTGTQYF. DNA of the CDR3: TGTGCCTCCGGGTTCACCGGTACGCAGTATTTT.

In this sample, this clone turned up once. This chain joins TRBV5-4 and TRBJ2-7; tentatively, D is TRBD2 (7 bases). CDR1 is SGHNT and CDR2 is YYREEE in the germline V gene (reference sequence). The germline V and J ends were trimmed by 3 bases and 6 bases, with 13 bases remaining between them. The CDR3 is 13 residues long. The CDR3 DNA reads as TGTGCCAGCAGCTGGAGGGGGGAGGGCGAGCAGTACTTC. It yields the protein CASSWRGEGEQYF.

This sequence joins TRBV5-6 and TRBJ2-1; no reliable D call. Germline V CDR1 and CDR2: SGHDT, YYEEEE. This CDR3 has 13 amino acids. Trimming took 6 bases from V and 2 from J, leaving 9 bases between them. The CDR3 loop reads CASTRGTYNEQFF. As DNA, the CDR3 is TGTGCCAGCACTAGAGGCACCTACAATGAGCAGTTCTTC.

The chain is built from TRBV28 and TRBJ1-2, with a weak D call TRBD1 (5 bases). The length of the CDR3 is 13 residues. Trimming shortened V by 4 bases and J by 6 bases, and 12 bases separated the two germline ends. Germline V gene lookup returns CDR1 MDHEN and CDR2 SYDVKM. The CDR3 reads CASSSLEGDGYTF. The CDR3 DNA is TGTGCCAGCAGTTCTCTTGAAGGGGATGGCTACACCTTC.

This chain uses TRBV9 with TRBJ2-7, with D possibly being TRBD2 (6 bases). Germline V gene sequence: CDR1 SGDLS, CDR2 YYNGEE. The CDR3 covers 15 residues. Deletions cut 0 bases from V and 2 bases from J, with 12 bases between. This CDR3 is CASSVGPGEAYEQYF. DNA for the CDR3: TGTGCCAGCAGCGTAGGTCCCGGGGAGGCCTACGAGCAGTACTTC.

This chain connects TRBV4-3 to TRBJ1-1; possibly TRBD1 for D (6 bases). CDR3 length: 15 amino acids. Between the trimmed V and J ends, which lost 0 bases and 1 base, there was a span of 9 bases. CDR1 and CDR2 (germline): LGHNA, YSLEER. CDR3 amino acids: CASSQDIQGNTEAFF. The CDR3 coding sequence is TGCGCCAGCAGCCAAGATATACAGGGGAACACTGAAGCTTTCTTT.

This chain connects TRBV11-2 to TRBJ2-5, with D possibly TRBD1 on 5 matching bases. The V gene's germline CDR1 is SGHAT and CDR2 FQNNGV. The CDR3 has 14 residues. The V gene lost 4 bases and the J gene lost 1 base, with 10 bases spanning the gap. This CDR3 is CASSSGPFQETQYF. CDR3 bases: TGTGCCAGCAGCTCAGGGCCCTTCCAAGAGACCCAGTACTTC.

The chain couples TRBV2 to TRBJ2-2; 11 nucleotides align to TRBD2. V shed 6 bases and J 4 bases; nucleotides not matched to a gene: 7. Per the germline V gene, CDR1 is SNHLY and CDR2 is FYNNEI. The CDR3 has 16 amino acids. The CDR3 here is CASSQSSGRLTGELFF. As DNA, the CDR3 is TGTGCCAGCAGCCAATCTAGCGGGAGGCTCACCGGGGAGCTGTTTTTT.